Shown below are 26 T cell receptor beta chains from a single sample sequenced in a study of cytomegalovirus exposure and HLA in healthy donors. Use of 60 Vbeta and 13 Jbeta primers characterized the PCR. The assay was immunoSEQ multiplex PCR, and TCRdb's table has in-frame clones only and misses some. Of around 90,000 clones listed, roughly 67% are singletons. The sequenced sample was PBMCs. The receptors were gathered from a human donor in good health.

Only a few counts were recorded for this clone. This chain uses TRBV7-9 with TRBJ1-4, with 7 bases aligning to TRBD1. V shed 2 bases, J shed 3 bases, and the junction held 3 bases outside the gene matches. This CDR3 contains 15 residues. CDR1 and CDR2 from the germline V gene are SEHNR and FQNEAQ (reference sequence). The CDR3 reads CASSLSTGANEKLFF. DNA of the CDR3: TGTGCCAGCAGCTTAAGTACAGGGGCTAATGAAAAACTGTTTTTT. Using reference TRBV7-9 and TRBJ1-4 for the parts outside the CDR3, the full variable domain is DTGVSQNPRHKITKRGQNVTFRCDPISEHNRLYWYRQTLGQGPEFLTYFQNEAQLEKSRLLSDRFSAERPKGSFSTLEIQRTEQGDSAMYLCASSLSTGANEKLFFGSGTQLSVL.

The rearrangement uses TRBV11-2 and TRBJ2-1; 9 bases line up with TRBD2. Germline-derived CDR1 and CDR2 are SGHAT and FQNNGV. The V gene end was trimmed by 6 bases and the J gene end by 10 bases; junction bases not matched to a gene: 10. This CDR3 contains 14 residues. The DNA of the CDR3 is TGTGCCAGCAGAGCCGTGCGGGGGGGCTTGGAGCAGTTCTTC. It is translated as CASRAVRGGLEQFF.

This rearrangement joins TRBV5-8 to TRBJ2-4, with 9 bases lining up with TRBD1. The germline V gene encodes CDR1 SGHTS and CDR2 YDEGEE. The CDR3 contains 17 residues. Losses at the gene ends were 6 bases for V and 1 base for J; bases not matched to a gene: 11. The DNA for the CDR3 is TGTGCCAGCAACTTAAACACCGGACAGGGGGCCAAAAACATTCAGTACTTC. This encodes CASNLNTGQGAKNIQYF.

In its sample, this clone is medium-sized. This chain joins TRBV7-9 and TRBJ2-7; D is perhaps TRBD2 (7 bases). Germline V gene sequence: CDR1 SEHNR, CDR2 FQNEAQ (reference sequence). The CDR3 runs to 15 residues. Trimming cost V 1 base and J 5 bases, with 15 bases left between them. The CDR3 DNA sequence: TGTGCCAGCAGCTTAGTTGGGGGGGGCACCAACGAGCAGTACTTC. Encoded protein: CASSLVGGGTNEQYF.

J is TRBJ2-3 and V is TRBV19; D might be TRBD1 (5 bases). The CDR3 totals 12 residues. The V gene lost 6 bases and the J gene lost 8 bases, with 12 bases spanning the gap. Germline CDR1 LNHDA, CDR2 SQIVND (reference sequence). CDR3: CASSAVRGTQYF. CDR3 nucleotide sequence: TGTGCCAGTAGCGCCGTTAGGGGTACGCAGTATTTT.

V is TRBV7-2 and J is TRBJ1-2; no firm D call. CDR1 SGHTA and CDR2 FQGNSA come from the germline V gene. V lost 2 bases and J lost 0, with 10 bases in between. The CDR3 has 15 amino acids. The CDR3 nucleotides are TGTGCCAGCAGCTTATTGCCAGGCCCTAACTATGGCTACACCTTC. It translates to CASSLLPGPNYGYTF.

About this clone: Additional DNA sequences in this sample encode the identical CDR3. This CDR3 reads CASSPTGGNTIYF. As DNA, the CDR3 is TGTGCCAGCAGTCCGACTGGTGGGAACACCATATATTTT. The rearrangement uses TRBV6-5 and TRBJ1-3, with D unclear. Looked up from germline, CDR1 is MNHEY and CDR2 is SVGAGI. The CDR3 is 13 amino acids. V lost 5 bases, J lost 7 bases, and 12 bases lay in between.

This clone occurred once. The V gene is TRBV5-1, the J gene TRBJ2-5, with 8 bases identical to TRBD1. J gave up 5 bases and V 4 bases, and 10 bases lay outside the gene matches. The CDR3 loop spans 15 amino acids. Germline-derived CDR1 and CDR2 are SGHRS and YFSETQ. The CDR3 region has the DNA TGCGCCAGCAGCGGAGGACAGGGAGTGTGGGAGACCCAGTACTTC. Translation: CASSGGQGVWETQYF.

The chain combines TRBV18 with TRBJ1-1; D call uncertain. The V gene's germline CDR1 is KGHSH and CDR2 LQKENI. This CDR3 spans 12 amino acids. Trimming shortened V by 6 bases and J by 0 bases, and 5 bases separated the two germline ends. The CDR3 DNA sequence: TGTGCCAGCTCTCTTATGAACACTGAAGCTTTCTTT. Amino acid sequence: CASSLMNTEAFF.

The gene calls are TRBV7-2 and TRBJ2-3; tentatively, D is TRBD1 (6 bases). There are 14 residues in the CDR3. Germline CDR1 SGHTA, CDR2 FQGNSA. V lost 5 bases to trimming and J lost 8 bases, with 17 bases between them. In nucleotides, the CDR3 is TGTGCCAGCAGCCTCACTAGGGGGAGCGGTACGCAGTATTTT. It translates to CASSLTRGSGTQYF.

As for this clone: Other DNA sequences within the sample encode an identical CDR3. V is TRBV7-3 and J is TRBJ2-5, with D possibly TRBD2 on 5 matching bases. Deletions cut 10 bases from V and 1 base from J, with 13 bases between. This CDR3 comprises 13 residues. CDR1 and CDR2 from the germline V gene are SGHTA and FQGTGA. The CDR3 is CATARGPQETQYF. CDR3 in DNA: TGTGCCACCGCACGGGGTCCCCAAGAGACCCAGTACTTC. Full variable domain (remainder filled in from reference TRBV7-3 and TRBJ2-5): GAGVSQTPSNKVTEKGKYVELRCDPISGHTALYWYRQSLGQGPEFLIYFQGTGAADDSGLPNDRFFAVRPEGSVSTLKIQRTERGDSAVYLCATARGPQETQYFGPGTRLLVL.

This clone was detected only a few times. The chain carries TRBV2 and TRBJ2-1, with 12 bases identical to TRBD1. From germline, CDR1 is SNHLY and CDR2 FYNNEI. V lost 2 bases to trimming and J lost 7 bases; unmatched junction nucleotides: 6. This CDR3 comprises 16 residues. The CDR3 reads CASSETGTGGRNEQFF. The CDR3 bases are TGTGCCAGCAGTGAAACCGGGACAGGGGGCAGGAATGAGCAGTTCTTC.

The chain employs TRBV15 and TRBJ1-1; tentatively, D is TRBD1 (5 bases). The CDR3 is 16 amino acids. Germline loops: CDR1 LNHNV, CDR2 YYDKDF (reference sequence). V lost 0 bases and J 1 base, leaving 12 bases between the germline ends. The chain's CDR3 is CATSRDLRQPNTEAFF. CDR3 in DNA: TGTGCCACCAGCAGAGATTTACGACAGCCGAACACTGAAGCTTTCTTT. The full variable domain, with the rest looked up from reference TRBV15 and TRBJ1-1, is DAMVIQNPRYQVTQFGKPVTLSCSQTLNHNVMYWYQQKSSQAPKLLFHYYDKDFNNEADTPDNFQSRRPNTSFCFLDIRSPGLGDTAMYLCATSRDLRQPNTEAFFGQGTRLTVV.

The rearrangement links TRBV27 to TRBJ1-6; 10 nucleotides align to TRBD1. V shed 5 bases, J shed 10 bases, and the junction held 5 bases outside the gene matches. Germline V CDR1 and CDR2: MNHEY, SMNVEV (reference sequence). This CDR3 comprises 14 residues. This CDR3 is CASSRQGANSPLHF. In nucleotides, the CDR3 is TGTGCCAGCAGTCGACAGGGGGCAAACTCACCCCTCCACTTT.

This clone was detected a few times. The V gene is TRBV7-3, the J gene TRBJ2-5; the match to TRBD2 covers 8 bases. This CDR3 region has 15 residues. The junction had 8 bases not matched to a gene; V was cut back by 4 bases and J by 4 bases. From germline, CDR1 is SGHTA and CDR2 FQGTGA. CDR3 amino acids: CASSSTRTSPETQYF. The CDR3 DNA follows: TGTGCCAGCAGCTCAACTCGGACTAGCCCAGAGACCCAGTACTTC.

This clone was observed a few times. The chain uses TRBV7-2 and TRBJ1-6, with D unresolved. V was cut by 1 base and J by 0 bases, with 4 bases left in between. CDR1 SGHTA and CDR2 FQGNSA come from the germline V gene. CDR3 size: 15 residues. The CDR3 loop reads CASSLEYSYNSPLHF. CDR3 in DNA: TGTGCCAGCAGCTTAGAATACTCCTATAATTCACCCCTCCACTTT.

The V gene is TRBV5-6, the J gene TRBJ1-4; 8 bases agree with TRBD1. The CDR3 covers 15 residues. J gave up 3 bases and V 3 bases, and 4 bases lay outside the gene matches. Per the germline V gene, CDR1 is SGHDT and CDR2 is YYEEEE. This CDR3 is CASSSGQGPNEKLFF. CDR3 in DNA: TGTGCCAGCAGCTCCGGACAGGGACCTAATGAAAAACTGTTTTTT.

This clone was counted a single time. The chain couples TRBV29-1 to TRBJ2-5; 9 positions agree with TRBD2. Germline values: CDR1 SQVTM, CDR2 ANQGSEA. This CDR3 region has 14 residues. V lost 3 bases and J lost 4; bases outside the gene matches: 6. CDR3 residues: CSVDGISGGETQYF. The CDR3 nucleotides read TGCAGCGTTGATGGGATTAGCGGGGGAGAGACCCAGTACTTC.

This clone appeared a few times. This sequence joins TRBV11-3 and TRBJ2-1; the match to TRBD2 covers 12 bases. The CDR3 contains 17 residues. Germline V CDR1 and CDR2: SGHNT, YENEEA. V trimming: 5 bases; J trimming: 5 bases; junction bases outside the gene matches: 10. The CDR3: CASSLQKTSGGNNEQFF. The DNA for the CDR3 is TGTGCCAGCAGCCTACAGAAAACTAGCGGGGGGAACAATGAGCAGTTCTTC.

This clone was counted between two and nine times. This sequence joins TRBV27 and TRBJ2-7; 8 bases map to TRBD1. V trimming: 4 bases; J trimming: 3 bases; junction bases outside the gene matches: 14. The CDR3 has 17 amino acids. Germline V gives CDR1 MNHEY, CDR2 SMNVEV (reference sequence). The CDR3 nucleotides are TGTGCCAGCAGTTCTAACTCCCTCGGGACAGGAGGCTACGAGCAGTACTTC. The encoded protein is CASSSNSLGTGGYEQYF.

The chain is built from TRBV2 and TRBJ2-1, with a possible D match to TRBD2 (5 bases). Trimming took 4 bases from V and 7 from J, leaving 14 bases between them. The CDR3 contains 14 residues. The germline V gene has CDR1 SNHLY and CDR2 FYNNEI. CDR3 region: CASSGGNYQNEQFF. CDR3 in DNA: TGTGCCAGCAGTGGAGGGAACTACCAGAATGAGCAGTTCTTC.

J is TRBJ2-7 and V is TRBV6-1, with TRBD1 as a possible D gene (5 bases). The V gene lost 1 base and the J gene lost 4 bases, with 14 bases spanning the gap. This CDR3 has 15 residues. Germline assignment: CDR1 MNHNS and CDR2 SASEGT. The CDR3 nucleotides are TGTGCCAGCAGTGAAGACAACAGGAATCCTTACGAGCAGTACTTC. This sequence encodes CASSEDNRNPYEQYF.

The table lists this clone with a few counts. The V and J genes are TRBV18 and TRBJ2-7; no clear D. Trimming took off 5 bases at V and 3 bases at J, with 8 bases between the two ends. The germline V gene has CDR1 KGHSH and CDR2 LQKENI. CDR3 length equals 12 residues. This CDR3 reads CASSAQDYEQYF. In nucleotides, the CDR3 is TGTGCCAGCTCAGCGCAGGACTACGAGCAGTACTTC. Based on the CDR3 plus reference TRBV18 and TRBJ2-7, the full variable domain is NAGVMQNPRHLVRRRGQEARLRCSPMKGHSHVYWYRQLPEEGLKFMVYLQKENIIDESGMPKERFSAEFPKEGPSILRIQQVVRGDSAAYFCASSAQDYEQYFGPGTRLTVT.

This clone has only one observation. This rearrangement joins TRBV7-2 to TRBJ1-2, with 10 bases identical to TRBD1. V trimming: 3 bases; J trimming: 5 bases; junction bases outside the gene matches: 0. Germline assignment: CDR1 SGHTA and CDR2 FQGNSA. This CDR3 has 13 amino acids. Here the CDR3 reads CASSLDRGYGYTF. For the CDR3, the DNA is TGTGCCAGCAGCTTGGACAGGGGGTATGGCTACACCTTC.

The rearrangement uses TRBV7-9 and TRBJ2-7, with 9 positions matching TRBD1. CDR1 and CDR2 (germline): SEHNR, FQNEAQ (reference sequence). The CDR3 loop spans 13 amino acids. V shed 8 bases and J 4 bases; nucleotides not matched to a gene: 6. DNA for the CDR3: TGTGCCAGCGTCCGCGGACAGGGGTACGAGCAGTACTTC. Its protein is CASVRGQGYEQYF.

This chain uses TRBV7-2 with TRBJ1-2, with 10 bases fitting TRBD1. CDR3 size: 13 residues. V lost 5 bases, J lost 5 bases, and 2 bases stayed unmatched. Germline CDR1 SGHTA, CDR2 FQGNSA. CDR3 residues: CASSMGQGYGYTF. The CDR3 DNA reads TGTGCCAGCAGCATGGGACAGGGGTATGGCTACACCTTC. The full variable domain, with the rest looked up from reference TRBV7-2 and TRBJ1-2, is GAGVSQSPSNKVTEKGKDVELRCDPISGHTALYWYRQSLGQGLEFLIYFQGNSAPDKSGLPSDRFSAERTGGSVSTLTIQRTQQEDSAVYLCASSMGQGYGYTFGSGTRLTVV.